This T cell receptor beta chain came from a study of PD-1 blockade in classical Hodgkin lymphoma (dated by TCRdb to 2019 to 2021). With respect to the entire study: Nivolumab dosing was 3 mg/kg intravenously every 2 weeks, continuing until either disease progression or unacceptable toxicity. To define a peripheral blood immune signature of response to PD-1 blockade in classical Hodgkin lymphoma, the study combined TCR beta sequencing with CyTOF.

What the research found in general, with its limitations: CD4+ but not CD8+ TCR diversity rose significantly by C4D1 (p=0.0027 vs p=0.16), most apparent in complete responders (p=0.02). Trial patients with a complete response had baseline diversity similar to that of newly diagnosed patients, while partial responders and progressors had significantly lower diversity. Baseline TCR diversity was reported to be lower in newly diagnosed patients than in healthy donors, and even lower in relapsed/refractory patients. Lower diversity was seen in patients whose nivolumab began less than 1 year after ASCT, and these patients were left out of later analyses so that immune reconstitution would not confound the results. The study was restricted to a single clinical trial cohort, and the causes of repertoire differences, possibly disease activity or prior therapy, were left undefined.

Read against the paper, the sample's time point label means: cycle 1 day 1 (C1D1), immediately before nivolumab initiation. Relapse after autologous stem cell transplantation had occurred in all trial patients, and cohorts A, B and C were distinguished by prior brentuximab vedotin exposure. A total of approximately 51 patients with relapsed/refractory classical Hodgkin lymphoma made up the trial cohort, and each patient's best overall response was complete response, partial response or progressive disease. In the multi-cohort phase II CheckMate 205 trial, trial patients received single-agent nivolumab. An independent review committee assessed best overall response using the 2007 International Working Group response criteria. Trial PBMCs were collected just before the start of nivolumab (C1D1) and during therapy at cycle 2 day 1 and cycle 4 day 1. Peripheral blood was collected in 8 mL Vacutainer Cell Preparation Tubes, from which PBMCs were isolated by centrifugation and then cryopreserved.

This clone showed up just a few times. Its specific antigen is unknown. One base away there is no much larger clone; base qualities are not given. The Qiagen DNeasy kit was used to extract genomic DNA from unsorted PBMCs and from the negatively selected CD4+ and CD8+ fractions. Amplification of TCR beta CDR3 regions was done by immunoSEQ multiplex PCR with primers that anneal to V and J segments. A synthetic immune receptor repertoire was used to minimize amplification bias, and remaining bias was computationally removed after sequencing. In the original analysis: Repertoire diversity was quantified as the Shannon entropy index using custom Python scripts. Unsorted, CD4+ and CD8+ repertoires were analyzed separately, except in combined analyses where CD4+ and CD8+ sequences were merged in silico. Clonal expansion was defined as at least a 2-fold frequency increase after treatment relative to C1D1, with a pseudocount of 0.5 for undetected baseline clones. Clones with 0 or 1 copy at C1D1 were defined as singleton clones, while clones with 2 or more copies were defined as non-singleton clones. Clones expanded in unsorted samples were assigned a CD4+, CD8+ or unknown annotation through matching of protein sequences in sorted samples from the same patient. Wilcoxon tests on paired samples were used to test diversity changes from C1D1 to C4D1. TCRdb's version of the immuneACCESS table is confined to in-frame rearrangements and falls short of the full clone set. An unresolved V gene accounts for under half of the shortfall where checked; the remainder is of unknown origin. D and trimming were read from the DNA, whereas the V and J calls and clone size are those reported in that table. The sample table contains approximately 14,000 clones; only one count was recorded for around 83% of them. The ten top clones hold 4.6% of the sample.

Sequenced here: peripheral blood mononuclear cells (PBMCs), sampled at baseline. This receptor was obtained from a human donor with classical Hodgkin lymphoma.

The bases are TGTGCCAGCAGCAGGGGACAGGGGGGTGTCAAAAACATTCAGTACTTC. Translation gives CASSRGQGGVKNIQYF. This chain is built from TRBV7-8 and TRBJ2-4; 11 of the junction bases match TRBD1. The CDR3 spans 16 residues, from the cysteine through the phenylalanine. The CDR3 DNA has 48 bases and is translated from base 1. V trim: 5 bases; J trim: 3 bases; unmatched bases: 6. The germline V gene specifies SGHVS as CDR1 and FQNEAQ as CDR2.